The present TCR beta chain was sequenced within a study of Graves' ophthalmopathy and Graves' hyperthyroidism (dated 2018 in TCRdb). Background for the entire study: Hyperthyroidism was considered stable if no progression to ophthalmopathy occurred within 18 months of follow-up. In over 5 hyperthyroidism patients, the T-cell repertoires found in thyroid tissue were compared with those found in blood. In total, around 130 blood samples were TCR-sequenced: roughly 45 ophthalmopathy, under 80 hyperthyroidism and about 17 hyperthyroidism-to-ophthalmopathy patients. The study used signatures of the TCR beta repertoire to tell Graves' ophthalmopathy apart from Graves' hyperthyroidism and to predict which patients would progress to ophthalmopathy. A discovery set of 100 patients (around 40 ophthalmopathy, approximately 58 stable hyperthyroidism) was enrolled to explore V-J signatures distinguishing ophthalmopathy from hyperthyroidism. After sampling, hyperthyroidism patients received methimazole starting at 30 mg daily, and ophthalmopathy patients received high-dose intravenous methylprednisolone. The independent validation cohort included under 20 hyperthyroidism patients plus 17 patients who later progressed from hyperthyroidism to ophthalmopathy. Findings and caveats that apply to the study as a whole: Most expanded thyroid clonotypes with frequency above 0.001 were also detected in blood, suggesting blood repertoires may reflect the thyroid immune response. No statistical method was used to predetermine the sample size, and group allocation was not hidden from the investigators. In cross-validation, the 13-signature model distinguished ophthalmopathy from stable hyperthyroidism with approximately 90% sensitivity and over 81% specificity, while in the test set the corresponding values were about 79% and 69%. In validation, the model predicted ophthalmopathy progression with 55% to 71% sensitivity and roughly 72% specificity; more than ten predicted patients were CT-confirmed with GO in a median of 6.5 months.

Hyperthyroidism patients were newly diagnosed, were aged 18 to 65 years, and had a disease duration under 2 months. Patients with other autoimmune diseases, uncontrolled infections, pregnancy or lactation were excluded from the study. Clinical symptoms, serum thyroxine, TRAb, thyroid ultrasound and orbital computed tomography formed the basis of the diagnosis. Total RNA was extracted with Trizol reagent and quality-checked on an Agilent 2100 Bioanalyzer. To note about this clonotype: What this receptor recognizes is not known. No base quality values were provided; no much bigger clone lies one nucleotide off.

Ends trimmed: V by 1 base, J by 3 bases; bases unmatched to a gene: 7. The CDR3 covers 16 residues, taking in both the cysteine and the phenylalanine. Only the CDR3 part of the read is kept: 48 bases, read in frame from the first base. Looking up the germline V gene (reference sequence) yields CDR1 LNHNV and CDR2 YYDKDF. For repertoire sequencing, the TCR beta CDR3 regions were amplified from RNA transcripts. The first round was an RT-PCR using HTBI primers with the Qiagen OneStep RT-PCR kit, and this first round was followed by a second-round multiplex PCR, then size selection and purification. Libraries were sequenced on an Illumina HiSeq2000 using paired-end 100 bp reads. The study's own analysis went as follows. Reads were processed with SOAPnuke, discarding reads with adapters, uncalled bases, mean Phred below 15, or no exact constant-primer or identifier match. COPE v1.2.5 was used to merge the high-quality paired reads. Unique nucleotide sequences were defined as clonotypes and aligned to IMGT TRB V, D and J references using MiTCR v1.1. Analysis was restricted to V-J combinations with a frequency above 0.0001, which covered 99.2% of repertoires. For each V-J combination, a TCR clonal expansion and chaos score was defined as F50 clonal expansion divided by the chaos observed in the TCRdist matrix. Features were reduced by Welch's t-statistics and random forest to approximately 13 V-J combinations, which fed a naive Bayes classifier. The Morisita-Horn index was used to measure how similar the thyroid and blood repertoires were. The public reads were quality trimmed at Q25 with fastp and then assembled into clones with MiXCR by TCRdb, keeping productive beta chains. Under each unique CDR3 protein, matching rows form one entry showing the most common genes and DNA. These V and J calls rely on TCRdb rather than the paper's analysis. The sample contains 900,000 to 1,200,000 distinct CDR3 sequences, roughly 35% of them found a single time. The ten largest clonotypes hold over 8.5% of the sample.

The rearranged chain carries TRBV15 and TRBJ1-1, with 8 middle bases fitting TRBD1. The sequence came from an adult man with Graves' hyperthyroidism. Sequencing used peripheral blood or thyroid tissue (not recorded which). CDR3 sequence: CATSRGEGQGDTEAFF. In nucleotide form, the sequence is TGTGCCACCAGCAGAGGGGAAGGACAGGGTGACACTGAAGCTTTCTTT. Reference TRBV15 and TRBJ1-1 genes cover what lies past the CDR3, so the full variable domain is DAMVIQNPRYQVTQFGKPVTLSCSQTLNHNVMYWYQQKSSQAPKLLFHYYDKDFNNEADTPDNFQSRRPNTSFCFLDIRSPGLGDTAMYLCATSRGEGQGDTEAFFGQGTRLTVV.